What follows describes a single TCR beta chain. In this sample, this clonotype turned up many times. The clone's antigen remains unknown. Base quality data are lacking; no much larger clone is found one base away. V and J are truncated by 11 bases and 5 bases respectively, leaving an intervening sequence of 24 bases. The CDR3 holds 15 amino acids from the cysteine to the phenylalanine. Solely the CDR3 DNA is kept, with 45 bases framed from the first base. The germline V gene specifies SNHLY as CDR1 and FYNNEI as CDR2. TCR beta CDR3 regions were amplified from RNA transcripts. The TCR CDR3 was subjected to a first round of RT-PCR using the HTBI primer set and the Qiagen OneStep RT-PCR kit. The libraries were constructed in a second round of multiplex PCR and then size-selected and purified. Sequencing of the libraries was done on an Illumina HiSeq2000 using paired-end 100 bp reads. In the original analysis: SOAPnuke was used to process the raw data, with reads discarded if the reads contained adapters or uncalled bases, had a mean Phred below 15, or lacked an exact constant-primer or identifier match. High-quality paired reads were merged with COPE v1.2.5, and unique nucleotide sequences were defined as clonotypes. MiTCR v1.1 was used to align the clonotypes against IMGT TRBV, TRBD and TRBJ reference segments. The analysis was restricted to V-J combinations with a frequency above 0.0001, which together covered around 99% of the repertoires. The TCS score was defined as the ratio of F50 (clonal expansion) to E x V (chaos), calculated using BLOSUM62-based TCRdist between CDR3 peptides within each V-J. Welch's t-statistics and random forest reduced just over 500 V-J features to 10 to 15, which were used in a naive Bayes classifier (R e1071). TCRdb handled the public reads itself, with Q25 trimming in fastp and clone calling in MiXCR, and kept productive beta chains. Rows are combined by CDR3 protein, so each entry shows the most common genes and DNA. The V and J calls follow TCRdb's processing rather than the paper's. For this sample the table gives approximately 600,000 distinct CDR3 sequences, of which 13% to 15% were detected only once. Jointly, the top ten make up about 7% of the sample.

Ophthalmopathy patients had moderately to severely active disease, with a Clinical Activity Score of 3 or more, a NOSPECS grade of 4 or more, and a disease duration of less than 3 months. Any patient with an uncontrolled infection, another autoimmune disease, pregnancy or lactation was excluded. Diagnoses were established on the basis of clinical symptoms, serum thyroxine and TRAb, thyroid ultrasound, and orbital computed tomography. Ficoll-Paque density gradient centrifugation was used to isolate PBMCs from about 9.4 ml of fresh peripheral blood. Total RNA was extracted with Trizol reagent, and quality was checked on an Agilent 2100 Bioanalyzer. This sample is part of a study of T cells in Graves' hyperthyroidism and ophthalmopathy (dated by TCRdb to 2018 to 2020). General notes on the study: Peripheral blood samples were taken at the time of initial diagnosis, prior to any treatment. To identify distinguishing TCR V-J signatures, a discovery cohort of about 95 patients was used, comprising 40 to 45 with Graves' ophthalmopathy and approximately 57 with stable Graves' hyperthyroidism. Prospective prediction of ophthalmopathy was tested in an independent validation cohort consisting of 18 to 20 hyperthyroidism patients and around 16 patients who later progressed to ophthalmopathy. The approximately 97 discovery patients were randomly divided into training and test sets at a 7:3 ratio. In addition, the study compared T-cell repertoires in thyroid tissue and in blood from several Graves' hyperthyroidism patients. After blood sampling, hyperthyroidism patients were treated with methimazole at a starting dose of 30 mg daily, and ophthalmopathy patients were treated with high-dose intravenous methylprednisolone. According to the paper, TCR Vbeta CDR3 sequencing was carried out on approximately 140 peripheral blood samples, which came from 40 to 45 ophthalmopathy, around 75 hyperthyroidism and approximately 17 progressor patients.

What the authors observed across the whole study: Blood samples also contained most of the expanded thyroid clonotypes (frequency above 0.001), which suggests that blood repertoires may reflect thyroid immune responses. No statistical method was used to set the sample size in advance, and investigators knew the group allocation. In validation, the model predicted progression to ophthalmopathy a median of around six months before onset, with about 67% sensitivity and roughly 77% specificity. Ophthalmopathy was separated from stable hyperthyroidism by a 13 V-J signature model, with approximately 85% sensitivity and 81% to 83% specificity obtained in cross-validation and 80%/75% obtained in testing.

Recombination joined TRBV2 with TRBJ2-5; TRBD2 is perhaps the D gene, given 10 matching bases. Sequenced sample: blood. The receptor's source is a woman between 18 and 29 years old with Graves' ophthalmopathy. CDR3 protein: CAGQGLAGVWETQYF. The nucleotides read TGTGCCGGACAGGGGCTAGCGGGAGTGTGGGAGACCCAGTACTTC. The entire variable domain, with the stretches around the CDR3 drawn from the reference TRBV2 and TRBJ2-5 proteins, is EPEVTQTPSHQVTQMGQEVILRCVPISNHLYFYWYRQILGQKVEFLVSFYNNEISEKSEIFDDQFSVERPDGSNFTLKIRSTKLEDSAMYFCAGQGLAGVWETQYFGPGTRLLVL.